A selection of T cell receptor beta chains follows, all from one sample in a study of vaccination and CD4 T cells after COVID-19. From the PCR reads, TCRdb called clonotypes with MiXCR, one entry per CDR3 protein. The sample holds over 25,000 distinct CDR3 sequences; roughly 57% are singletons and the top ten take around 17%. These TCRs are of unknown antigen specificity. Sample: CD4+ T cells from blood, cultured in vitro, taken after SARS-CoV-2 vaccination. These receptors were obtained from a human donor who received a COVID-19 vaccine. The CDR3 runs from the conserved cysteine through the conserved F or W. Fields, in order: J gene, V gene, CDR3 protein.

J: TRBJ2-5
V: TRBV7-8
CDR3: CASSHETQYF

J: TRBJ1-2
V: TRBV20-1
CDR3: CSAREGSDYGYTF

J: TRBJ1-2
V: TRBV2
CDR3: CASSDLTGYGYTF

J: TRBJ2-3
V: TRBV12-3/TRBV12-4
CDR3: CASSLGGATDTQYF

J: TRBJ1-2
V: TRBV2
CDR3: CASSDSGFGGYYGYTF

J: TRBJ1-2
V: TRBV5-4
CDR3: CASSPPPTGGARGYTF

J: TRBJ1-6
V: TRBV7-9
CDR3: CASSSPGGNSPLHF

J: TRBJ2-5
V: TRBV29-1
CDR3: CSVGDSRGTQYF

J: TRBJ2-1
V: TRBV15
CDR3: CATSRDLYRDYNEQFF

J: TRBJ2-5
V: TRBV7-3
CDR3: CASRSGAGETQYF

J: TRBJ2-7
V: TRBV7-8
CDR3: CASSLDGTGGYEQYF

J: TRBJ2-2
V: TRBV5-4
CDR3: CASSSPSGGAPGELFF